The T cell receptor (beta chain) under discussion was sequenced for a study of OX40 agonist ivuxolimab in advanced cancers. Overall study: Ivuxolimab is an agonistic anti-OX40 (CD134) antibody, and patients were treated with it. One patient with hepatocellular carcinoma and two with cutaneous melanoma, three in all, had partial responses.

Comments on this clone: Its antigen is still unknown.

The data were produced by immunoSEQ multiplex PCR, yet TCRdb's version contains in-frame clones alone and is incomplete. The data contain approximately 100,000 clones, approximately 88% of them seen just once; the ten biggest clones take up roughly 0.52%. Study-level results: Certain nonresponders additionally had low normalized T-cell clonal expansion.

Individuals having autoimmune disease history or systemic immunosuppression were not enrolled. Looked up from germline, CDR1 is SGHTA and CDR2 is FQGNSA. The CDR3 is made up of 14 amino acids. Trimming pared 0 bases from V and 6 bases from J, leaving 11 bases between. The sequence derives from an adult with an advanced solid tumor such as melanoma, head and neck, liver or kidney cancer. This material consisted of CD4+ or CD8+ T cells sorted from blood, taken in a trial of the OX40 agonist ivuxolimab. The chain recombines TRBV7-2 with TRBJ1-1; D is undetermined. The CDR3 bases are TGTGCCAGCAGCTTAGCGGGCAGCTACTCTGAAGCTTTCTTT. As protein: CASSLAGSYSEAFF.